Listed here is a single TCR beta chain. Profiled with immunoSEQ multiplex PCR; TCRdb holds only in-frame clones, not every one. This sample has around 300,000 clones, with under 90% found just once. This record comes from a study of blood T cell repertoires in COVID-19. V lost 3 bases, J lost 1 base, and 6 bases lay in between. The CDR3 contains 13 residues. Germline values: CDR1 SGHTA, CDR2 FQGTGA. This clonotype originated in a woman in her 30s who had recovered from COVID-19. The chain is built from TRBV7-3 and TRBJ1-1; D gene ambiguous. The specimen sequenced was PBMCs or T cells enriched from blood (not recorded which). CDR3 nucleotides: TGTGCCAGCAGCTTGGAGAGGAACACTGAAGCTTTCTTT. It is translated as CASSLERNTEAFF.